This T cell receptor beta chain was sequenced in a study of early T cells in non-severe SARS-CoV-2 infection. Overall study: Chains stayed unpaired after sequencing of bulk RNA from unsorted whole blood.

This clonotype was detected many times. Each cDNA molecule carried a unique molecular identifier. TCRdb called the 5' RACE reads again in MiXCR, with one record for every CDR3 protein. This table holds about 41,000 distinct CDR3 sequences, roughly 11% found once. V was clipped by 3 bases and J by 0 bases, with 9 bases between them. The CDR3 has 15 amino acids. Germline V lookup: CDR1 KGHSH, CDR2 LQKENI. The rearrangement joins TRBV18 to TRBJ1-5; D is unclear. Sequenced: whole blood. The receptor was isolated from an adult who was a healthcare worker with PCR-confirmed SARS-CoV-2 infection or an uninfected control (not recorded which). The DNA for the CDR3 is TGTGCCAGCTCACCGACGGGGTATAGCAATCAGCCCCAGCATTTT. The encoded protein is CASSPTGYSNQPQHF. Looking up the rest from reference TRBV18 and TRBJ1-5 gives the full variable domain: NAGVMQNPRHLVRRRGQEARLRCSPMKGHSHVYWYRQLPEEGLKFMVYLQKENIIDESGMPKERFSAEFPKEGPSILRIQQVVRGDSAAYFCASSPTGYSNQPQHFGDGTRLSIL.